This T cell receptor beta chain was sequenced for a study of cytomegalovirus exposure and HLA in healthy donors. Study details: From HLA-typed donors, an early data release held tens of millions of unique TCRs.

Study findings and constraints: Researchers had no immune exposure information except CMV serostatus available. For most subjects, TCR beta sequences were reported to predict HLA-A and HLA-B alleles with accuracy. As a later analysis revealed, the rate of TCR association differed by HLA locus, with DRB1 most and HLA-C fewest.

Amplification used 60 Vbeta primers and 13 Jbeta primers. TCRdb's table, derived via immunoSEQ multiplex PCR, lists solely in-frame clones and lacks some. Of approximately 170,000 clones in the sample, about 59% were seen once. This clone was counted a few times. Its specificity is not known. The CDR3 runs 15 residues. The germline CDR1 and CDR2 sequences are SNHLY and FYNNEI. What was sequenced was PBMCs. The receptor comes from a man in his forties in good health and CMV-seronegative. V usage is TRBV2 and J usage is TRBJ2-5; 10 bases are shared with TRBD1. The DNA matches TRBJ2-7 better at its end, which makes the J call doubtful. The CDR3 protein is CASSVDRGPAYEQYF. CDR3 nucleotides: TGTGCCAGCAGCGTAGACAGGGGGCCGGCCTACGAGCAGTACTTC.